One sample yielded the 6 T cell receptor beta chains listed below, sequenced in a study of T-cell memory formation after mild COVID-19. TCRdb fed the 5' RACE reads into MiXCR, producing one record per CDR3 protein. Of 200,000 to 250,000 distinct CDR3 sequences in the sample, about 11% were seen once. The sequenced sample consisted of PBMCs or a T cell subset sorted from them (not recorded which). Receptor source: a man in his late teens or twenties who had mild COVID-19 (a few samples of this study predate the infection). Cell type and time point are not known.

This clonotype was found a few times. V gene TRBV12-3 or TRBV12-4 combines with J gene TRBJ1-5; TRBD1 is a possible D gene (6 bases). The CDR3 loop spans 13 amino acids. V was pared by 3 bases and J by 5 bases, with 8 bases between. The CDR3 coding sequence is TGTGCCAGCAGTTTGGGACAACATCAGCCCCAGCATTTT. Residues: CASSLGQHQPQHF.

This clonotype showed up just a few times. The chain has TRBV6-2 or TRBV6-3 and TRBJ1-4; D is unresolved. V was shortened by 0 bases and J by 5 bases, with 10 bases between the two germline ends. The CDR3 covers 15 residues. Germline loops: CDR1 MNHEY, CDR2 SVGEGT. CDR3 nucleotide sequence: TGTGCCAGCAGTTACTCGCCGGTCCAAAATGAAAAACTGTTTTTT. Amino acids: CASSYSPVQNEKLFF.

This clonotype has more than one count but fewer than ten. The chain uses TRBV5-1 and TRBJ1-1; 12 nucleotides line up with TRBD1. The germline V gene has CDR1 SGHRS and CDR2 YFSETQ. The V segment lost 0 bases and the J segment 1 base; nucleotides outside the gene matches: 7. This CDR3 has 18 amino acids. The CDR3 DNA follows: TGCGCCAGCAGCTTGGCCGCTGGGACAGGGGGCTGGAACACTGAAGCTTTCTTT. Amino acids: CASSLAAGTGGWNTEAFF.

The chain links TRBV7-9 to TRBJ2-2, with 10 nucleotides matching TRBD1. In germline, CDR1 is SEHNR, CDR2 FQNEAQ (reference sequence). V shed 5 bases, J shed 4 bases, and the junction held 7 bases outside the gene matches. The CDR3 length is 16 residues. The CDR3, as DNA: TGTGCCAGCAGCGCCTCCGGGACAGGGGCCACCGGGGAGCTGTTTTTT. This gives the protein CASSASGTGATGELFF.

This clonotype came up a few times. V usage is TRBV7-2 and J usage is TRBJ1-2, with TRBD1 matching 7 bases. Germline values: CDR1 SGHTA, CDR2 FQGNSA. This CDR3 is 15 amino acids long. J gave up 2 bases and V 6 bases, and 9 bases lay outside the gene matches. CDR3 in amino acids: CASRRRDSLNYGYTF. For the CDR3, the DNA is TGTGCCAGCAGACGGAGGGACAGTTTGAACTATGGCTACACCTTC.

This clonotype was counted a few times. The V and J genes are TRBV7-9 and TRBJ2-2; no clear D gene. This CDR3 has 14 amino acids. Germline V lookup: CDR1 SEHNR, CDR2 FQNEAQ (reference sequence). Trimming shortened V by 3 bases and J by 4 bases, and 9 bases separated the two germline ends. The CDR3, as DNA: TGTGCCAGCAGCTTGGAGACTCGCACCGGGGAGCTGTTTTTT. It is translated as CASSLETRTGELFF. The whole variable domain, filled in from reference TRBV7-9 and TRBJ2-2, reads DTGVSQNPRHKITKRGQNVTFRCDPISEHNRLYWYRQTLGQGPEFLTYFQNEAQLEKSRLLSDRFSAERPKGSFSTLEIQRTEQGDSAMYLCASSLETRTGELFFGEGSRLTVL.